The 9 T cell receptor beta chains below all came from one sample that was sequenced in a study of T cells in localized non-small cell lung cancer. Repertoires were generated with immunoSEQ multiplex PCR, while TCRdb's copy carries only in-frame clones and drops some. The sample has fewer than 60,000 clones, under 85% seen once. The specimen comprised peripheral blood, sampled before any cancer treatment. The receptors were gathered from an older female donor with stage II squamous cell lung carcinoma.

This chain uses TRBV5-1 with TRBJ2-7; TRBD1 matches 7 bases. CDR3 length: 13 residues. V was clipped by 2 bases and J by 3 bases; unmatched bases: 2. CDR1 and CDR2 (germline): SGHRS, YFSETQ. CDR3 residues: CASSFYRGYEQYF. CDR3 DNA sequence: TGCGCCAGCAGCTTTTACAGGGGCTACGAGCAGTACTTC.

The chain links TRBV6-6 to TRBJ1-2; 7 bases fit TRBD1. CDR1 and CDR2 from the germline V gene are MNHNY and SVGAGI (reference sequence). The CDR3 spans 15 residues. Trimming took 7 bases from V and 0 from J; bases not matched to a gene: 8. DNA for the CDR3: TGTGCCAGCATTAAGGGGAGGGGGCCTAACTATGGCTACACCTTC. The encoded protein is CASIKGRGPNYGYTF.

In nucleotides, the CDR3 is TGTGCCAGCAGCCCTCAGACGACGGGGCAAGAGACCCAGTACTTC. This sequence encodes CASSPQTTGQETQYF. The chain has TRBV5-5 and TRBJ2-5; a weak D match, TRBD2 (5 bases). Trimming left V 4 bases short and J 2 bases short, with 15 bases between. CDR3 length equals 15 residues. Germline CDR1 is SGHKS and CDR2 is YYEKEE (reference sequence).

The table lists this clone with a few counts. V usage is TRBV28 and J usage is TRBJ1-1; TRBD1 aligns across 7 bases. Germline values: CDR1 MDHEN, CDR2 SYDVKM. CDR3 length equals 18 residues. With 6 bases clipped from V and 0 bases from J, the junction kept 16 bases outside the gene matches. The CDR3: CASSIIGAGGSMNTEAFF. The DNA for the CDR3 is TGTGCCAGCAGCATCATTGGGGCAGGGGGTTCTATGAACACTGAAGCTTTCTTT.

CDR3 sequence reads: CSVEAQGGGYTF. The CDR3 DNA reads TGCAGCGTTGAGGCCCAGGGGGGTGGCTACACCTTC. The V and J genes are TRBV29-1 and TRBJ1-2, with TRBD1 identical over 7 bases. The J segment lost 7 bases and the V segment lost 3 bases, leaving 5 bases of the junction unmatched. The CDR3 extends over 12 amino acids. The germline CDR1 and CDR2 sequences are SQVTM and ANQGSEA.

This clone occurred a few times. The chain carries TRBV9 and TRBJ1-1; D not resolved. Trimming shortened V by 4 bases and J by 7 bases, and 11 bases separated the two germline ends. Germline assignment: CDR1 SGDLS and CDR2 YYNGEE. This CDR3 comprises 12 residues. The CDR3 coding sequence is TGTGCCAGCAGCACTACATGGGGTGAAGCTTTCTTT. As protein: CASSTTWGEAFF.

V gene TRBV5-3 combines with J gene TRBJ1-2, with 10 bases that match TRBD1. TRBV5-3 is known as an ORF, though its function is uncertain. CDR3 length: 15 amino acids. With V trimmed by 4 bases and J by 7 bases, 10 bases remained unmatched. The CDR3 protein is CARSEPGTGVSGYTF. The DNA of the CDR3 is TGTGCCAGAAGCGAGCCCGGGACAGGGGTATCTGGCTACACCTTC.

This sequence joins TRBV29-1 and TRBJ1-3; 7 nucleotides match TRBD1. V shed 5 bases, J shed 2 bases, and the junction held 9 bases outside the gene matches. There are 15 residues in the CDR3. Germline assignment: CDR1 SQVTM and CDR2 ANQGSEA. CDR3 in amino acids: CSVSTTGVAGNTIYF. The CDR3 nucleotides are TGCAGCGTTTCTACCACAGGGGTGGCTGGAAACACCATATATTTT.

The chain carries TRBV7-2 and TRBJ2-5; 7 bases are a match to TRBD1. This CDR3 has 15 amino acids. Looked up from germline, CDR1 is SGHTA and CDR2 is FQGNSA. J was trimmed by 5 bases and V by 5 bases; bases with no gene match: 11. In DNA, the CDR3 is TGTGCCAGCAGCAAAACAGGGGCTTGGGGGGAGACCCAGTACTTC. It specifies CASSKTGAWGETQYF.